One T cell receptor (beta chain) is described in this entry. What it binds is unknown. This record belongs to a study of identical twins. Whole-study results and caveats: The study drew conclusions from cross-sectional statistical analysis, not from following the same donors.

Germline V CDR1 and CDR2: KGHSH, LQKENI. V lost 3 bases and J 2 bases, leaving 13 bases between the germline ends. This CDR3 is 15 amino acids long. TCRdb itself ran the 5' RACE reads through MiXCR, one entry per CDR3 protein. Of about 500,000 distinct CDR3 sequences in the sample, roughly 13% were seen once. These data were also filed under a second study, of yellow fever vaccine responses in identical twins.

The chain recombines TRBV18 with TRBJ2-5; D gene unclear. The sample was CD4+ T cells sorted from blood. The receptor was isolated from a woman under 30 in good health. The CDR3 coding sequence is TGTGCCAGCTCACCCACCCCACAAGGGCAAGAGACCCAGTACTTC. Protein: CASSPTPQGQETQYF.